The 11 T cell receptor beta chains given below trace back to one sample, sequenced in a study of preoperative IRX-2 immunotherapy in early breast cancer. Treatment denoted: preoperative locoregional IRX-2 cytokine immunotherapy. Assay used: immunoSEQ multiplex PCR; TCRdb lists only in-frame clones, some missing. This sample has roughly 680 clones, with roughly two thirds found just once. The sequencing used lymph node tissue, collected before IRX-2 immunotherapy. These receptors originate from a human donor with breast cancer.

The CDR3 nucleotides are TGCAGCGTGGGGACCTCCGTAACCCGCACCGGGGAGCTGTTTTTT. Amino acids: CSVGTSVTRTGELFF. The V call is TRBV29-1, the J call TRBJ2-2; D might be TRBD1 or TRBD2, each matching 5 bases. The CDR3 spans 15 residues. In germline, CDR1 is SQVTM, CDR2 ANQGSEA. Trimming pared 6 bases from V and 4 bases from J, leaving 18 bases between.

This chain connects TRBV18 to TRBJ1-4; D might be TRBD1 (6 bases). Trimming left V 4 bases short and J 3 bases short, with 12 bases between. The CDR3 runs to 15 residues. In germline, CDR1 is KGHSH, CDR2 LQKENI. CDR3 in amino acids: CASSQRAGANEKLFF. The DNA of the CDR3 is TGTGCCAGCTCACAGAGGGCAGGGGCTAATGAAAAACTGTTTTTT.

The V gene is TRBV19, the J gene TRBJ1-4, with 9 bases aligning to TRBD1. The CDR3 runs 15 residues. The V segment lost 6 bases and the J segment 7 bases; nucleotides outside the gene matches: 9. Germline values: CDR1 LNHDA, CDR2 SQIVND (reference sequence). The CDR3 DNA reads TGTGCCAGTAGCAATCTACAGGGGGCTTCTGAAAAACTGTTTTTT. This gives the protein CASSNLQGASEKLFF. Using reference TRBV19 and TRBJ1-4 for the parts outside the CDR3, the full variable domain is DGGITQSPKYLFRKEGQNVTLSCEQNLNHDAMYWYRQDPGQGLRLIYYSQIVNDFQKGDIAEGYSVSREKKESFPLTVTSAQKNPTAFYLCASSNLQGASEKLFFGSGTQLSVL.

The rearrangement links TRBV10-2 to TRBJ2-1; perhaps TRBD2 as D (6 bases). V was shortened by 3 bases and J by 3 bases, with 12 bases between the two germline ends. CDR1 is WSHSY, CDR2 SAAADI, per germline. There are 15 residues in the CDR3. The CDR3 loop reads CASSDRLGGYNEQFF. CDR3 DNA sequence: TGCGCCAGCAGTGATCGCCTCGGGGGCTACAATGAGCAGTTCTTC.

The rearrangement joins TRBV6-8 to TRBJ2-7, with TRBD2 as a possible D gene (5 bases). The CDR3 length is 13 residues. Germline values: CDR1 MNHGY, CDR2 SAAAGT. The V end was cut by 7 bases, the J end by 6 bases, with 16 bases between. CDR3 nucleotides: TGTGCCAGCAAAGACGGGGTTGTCCCCGAGCAGTACTTC. Amino acid sequence: CASKDGVVPEQYF.

V gene TRBV19 combines with J gene TRBJ1-1; D is undetermined. Germline V lookup: CDR1 LNHDA, CDR2 SQIVND (reference sequence). This CDR3 contains 14 residues. Between the trimmed V and J ends, which lost 7 bases and 4 bases, there was a span of 16 bases. The CDR3 is CASNPKPWGTEAFF. As DNA, the CDR3 is TGTGCCAGTAACCCAAAGCCCTGGGGCACTGAAGCTTTCTTT. The whole variable domain, filled in from reference TRBV19 and TRBJ1-1, reads DGGITQSPKYLFRKEGQNVTLSCEQNLNHDAMYWYRQDPGQGLRLIYYSQIVNDFQKGDIAEGYSVSREKKESFPLTVTSAQKNPTAFYLCASNPKPWGTEAFFGQGTRLTVV.

J is TRBJ1-5 and V is TRBV11-3, with D maybe TRBD1 (5 bases). CDR3 length: 15 residues. V gave up 4 bases and J gave up 2 bases, with 12 bases separating them. From germline, CDR1 is SGHNT and CDR2 YENEEA. The CDR3 nucleotides are TGTGCCAGCAGCTCCGGGGGGATCGGCAATCAGCCCCAGCATTTT. Translated: CASSSGGIGNQPQHF.

The chain combines TRBV6-8 with TRBJ1-3, with a tentative D call TRBD1 (5 bases). Germline CDR1 reads MNHGY; CDR2 reads SAAAGT. The CDR3 runs 14 residues. The V and J ends lost 8 bases and 2 bases respectively, with 13 bases between them. CDR3 coding DNA: TGTGCCAGCTTCGGCGGGGCTGCTGGAAACACCATATATTTT. Amino acids: CASFGGAAGNTIYF.

This rearrangement joins TRBV6-8 to TRBJ2-1; D possibly corresponds to TRBD2 (6 bases). V lost 5 bases and J lost 1, with 9 bases in between. The CDR3 length is 14 residues. Germline V CDR1 and CDR2: MNHGY, SAAAGT. The CDR3 nucleotides are TGTGCCAGCAGTGGCGGGGCGTCCTACAATGAGCAGTTCTTC. As protein: CASSGGASYNEQFF.

The V call is TRBV6-8, the J call TRBJ1-2; possibly TRBD1 for D (5 bases). With 7 bases removed from V and 8 bases from J, the gap between germline ends came to 14 bases. The CDR3 extends over 12 amino acids. From germline, CDR1 is MNHGY and CDR2 SAAAGT. The CDR3 DNA reads TGTGCCAGCACCTGGGGGACCTCGGGCTACACCTTC. Translated, it gives CASTWGTSGYTF.

This clone was counted a few times. This chain uses TRBV6-8 with TRBJ1-5, with D perhaps TRBD1 (5 bases). Germline-derived CDR1 and CDR2 are MNHGY and SAAAGT. The germline V and J ends were trimmed by 5 bases and 0 bases, with 14 bases remaining between them. This CDR3 is built from 16 residues. The CDR3, as DNA: TGTGCCAGCAGTGACTGGGACCACTATAGCAATCAGCCCCAGCATTTT. Its protein is CASSDWDHYSNQPQHF.